This T cell receptor beta chain appears in the sequencing data of a study of T cell changes during pregnancy in multiple sclerosis. Profiled with immunoSEQ multiplex PCR; TCRdb holds only in-frame clones, not every one. The table records fewer than 85,000 clones, approximately 94% of them present only once. The CDR3 is 13 amino acids. The V gene's germline CDR1 is MDHEN and CDR2 SYDVKM. Trimming left V 6 bases short and J 5 bases short, with 13 bases between. The rearrangement uses TRBV28 and TRBJ1-2, with D possibly matching TRBD1 (6 bases). The input for sequencing was peripheral blood, taken after pregnancy. The clonotype originates from a female donor in good health, enrolled as a control in a pregnancy study. Here the CDR3 reads CASRRTDTYGYTF. CDR3 in DNA: TGTGCCAGCAGGCGGACAGATACTTATGGCTACACCTTC.